This TCR beta chain appears in the sequencing data of a study of blood T cell repertoires in COVID-19. Overall study: Both acute and convalescent COVID-19 samples were obtained from the United States, Italy and Spain.

Per the original methods: For nucleated cells, counts were estimated from reference gene primer amplification. The protocol was immunoSEQ multiplex PCR, while the TCRdb copy is restricted to in-frame clones and leaves out a portion. That table is the source of V, J and clone size, and D and trimming were worked out from the DNA. Seen here are 390,000 or so clones, 80% to 90% observed once, and the top ten hold more than 9%. The CDR3 sequence is 13 residues long. Trimming stripped 4 bases from V and 4 bases from J, with 7 bases between. Per the germline V gene, CDR1 is SEHNR and CDR2 is FQNEAQ (reference sequence).

Sequencing was done on a sample of peripheral blood. V gene TRBV7-9 combines with J gene TRBJ2-2; D is undetermined. The origin of this receptor is a woman between 25 and 40 years old with COVID-19, enrolled during active disease. The CDR3 DNA is TGTGCCAGCAGCTACAGAGTCACCGGGGAGCTGTTTTTT. This translates into CASSYRVTGELFF.